Listed below are T cell receptor beta chains from one sample, sequenced in a study of blood T cell repertoires in COVID-19. Assay used: immunoSEQ multiplex PCR; TCRdb lists only in-frame clones, some missing. Among about 240,000 clones listed, roughly 86% were seen once. Specimen: PBMCs or T cells enriched from blood (not recorded which). These receptors all come from a woman between 35 and 50 years old with acute COVID-19. CDR3s include the opening cysteine and the closing phenylalanine or tryptophan. Fields, in order: V gene, CDR3 protein.

v_gene: TRBV19; CDR3aa: CASSMDSGMVGELFF
v_gene: TRBV7-7; CDR3aa: CASSLGDRGGLQETQYF
v_gene: TRBV19; CDR3aa: CASSILLYNEQFF
v_gene: TRBV7-9; CDR3aa: CASSPRTPLRQGSTDTQYF
v_gene: TRBV19; CDR3aa: CASSLAGPYEQYF
v_gene: TRBV10-1; CDR3aa: CASSESRLRYEQYF
v_gene: TRBV24-1; CDR3aa: CATSDSGTDQETQYF
v_gene: TRBV9; CDR3aa: CASSVEAGLAGVGELFF
v_gene: TRBV9; CDR3aa: CASSAGPGGSGNTIYF
v_gene: TRBV6-1; CDR3aa: CASSEAGSTYEQYF
v_gene: TRBV6-5; CDR3aa: CASSHNTGNQPQHF
v_gene: TRBV7-2; CDR3aa: CASSYRAGYTF
v_gene: TRBV3-1/TRBV3-2; CDR3aa: CASSQRNPANTGELFF
v_gene: TRBV29-1; CDR3aa: CSVAGDRGIYEQYF
v_gene: TRBV7-9; CDR3aa: CASSLQGQGQPQHF
v_gene: TRBV18; CDR3aa: CASSPQSRGENSPLHF
v_gene: TRBV19; CDR3aa: CASRGLGLNSGANVLTF
v_gene: TRBV11-3; CDR3aa: CASSLDSFSQRGLSYNEQFF
v_gene: TRBV19; CDR3aa: CASRSRGREQYF
v_gene: TRBV7-2; CDR3aa: CASSAYGLAGHNEQFF
v_gene: TRBV7-9; CDR3aa: CASSQNSGTHYNEQFF
v_gene: TRBV7-2; CDR3aa: CASSLGWLRGDEQYF
v_gene: TRBV30; CDR3aa: CAWRASGRAQETQYF
v_gene: TRBV6-5; CDR3aa: CASRYLASGQGEQFF
v_gene: TRBV6-5; CDR3aa: CASSYAGAGNEQFF
v_gene: TRBV5-1; CDR3aa: CASSLVGQGSEKLFF
v_gene: TRBV4-1; CDR3aa: CASTSGSGQETQYF
v_gene: TRBV2; CDR3aa: CASTLTGNGVLQYF
v_gene: TRBV11-2; CDR3aa: CASRLGDRLTGELFF
v_gene: TRBV6-2/TRBV6-3; CDR3aa: CASSQRGNSYEQYF